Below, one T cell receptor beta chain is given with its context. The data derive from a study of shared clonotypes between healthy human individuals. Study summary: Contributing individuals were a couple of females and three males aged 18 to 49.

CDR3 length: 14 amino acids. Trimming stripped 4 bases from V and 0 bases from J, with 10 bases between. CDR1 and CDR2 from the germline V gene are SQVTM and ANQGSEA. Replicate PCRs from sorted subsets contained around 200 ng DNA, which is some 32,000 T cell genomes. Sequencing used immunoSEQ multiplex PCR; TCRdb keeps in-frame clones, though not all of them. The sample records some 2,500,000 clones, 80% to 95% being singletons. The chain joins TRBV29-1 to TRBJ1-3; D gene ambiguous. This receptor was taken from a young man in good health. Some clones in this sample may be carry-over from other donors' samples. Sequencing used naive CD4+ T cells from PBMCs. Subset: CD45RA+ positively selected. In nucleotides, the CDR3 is TGCAGCGTTGTGGAGAGGAGCTCTGGAAACACCATATATTTT. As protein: CSVVERSSGNTIYF.